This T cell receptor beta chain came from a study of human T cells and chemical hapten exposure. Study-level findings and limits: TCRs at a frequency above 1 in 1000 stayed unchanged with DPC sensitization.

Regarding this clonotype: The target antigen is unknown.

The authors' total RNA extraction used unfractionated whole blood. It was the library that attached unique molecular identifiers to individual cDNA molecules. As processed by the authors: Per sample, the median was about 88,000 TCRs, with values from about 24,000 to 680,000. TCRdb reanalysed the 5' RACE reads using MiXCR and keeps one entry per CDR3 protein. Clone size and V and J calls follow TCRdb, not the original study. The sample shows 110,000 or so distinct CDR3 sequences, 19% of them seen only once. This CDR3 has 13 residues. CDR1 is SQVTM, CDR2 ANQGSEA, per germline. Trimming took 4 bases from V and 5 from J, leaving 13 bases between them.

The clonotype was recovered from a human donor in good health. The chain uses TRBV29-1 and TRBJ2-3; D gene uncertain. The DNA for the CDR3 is TGCAGCGTTGTTGCGCAGGCGATAGATACGCAGTATTTT. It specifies CSVVAQAIDTQYF.